A single sample is the source of the 7 T cell receptor beta chains below, sequenced in a study of CD8+ T cells in alopecia areata. Sequencing relied on a cDNA template that was reverse transcribed from extracted RNA. The table came from immunoSEQ multiplex PCR; TCRdb's copy has only in-frame clones and leaves some out. The sample contains around 250,000 clones, around two thirds of which appear only once. The sequences come from CD4+ T cells sorted from blood, collected at week 0. These TCRs come from a human donor with alopecia areata.

In its sample, this clone was seen a few times. The chain couples TRBV2 to TRBJ2-7; 7 bases fit TRBD1. V gave up 8 bases and J gave up 7 bases; unmatched junction bases: 14. This CDR3 contains 14 residues. Germline V gene lookup returns CDR1 SNHLY and CDR2 FYNNEI. CDR3 DNA sequence: TGTGCCAGCTCTGCCGGGACAGCCCTAGGGGAGCAGTACTTC. Residues: CASSAGTALGEQYF.

This chain's CDR3 is CASSPGGTLGNEQFF. The CDR3 bases are TGCGCCAGCAGCCCCGGGGGGACCTTAGGGAATGAGCAGTTCTTC. The chain is built from TRBV5-1 and TRBJ2-1, with 7 nucleotides matching TRBD2. The V gene end was trimmed by 4 bases and the J gene end by 7 bases; junction bases not matched to a gene: 11. Per the germline V gene, CDR1 is SGHRS and CDR2 is YFSETQ. This CDR3 contains 15 residues. Combining the CDR3 with reference TRBV5-1 and TRBJ2-1 gives the whole variable domain KAGVTQTPRYLIKTRGQQVTLSCSPISGHRSVSWYQQTPGQGLQFLFEYFSETQRNKGNFPGRFSGRQFSNSRSEMNVSTLELGDSALYLCASSPGGTLGNEQFFGPGTRLTVL.

The chain carries TRBV5-4 and TRBJ2-5, with a weak D call TRBD2 (6 bases). CDR3 length equals 15 residues. V was cut by 2 bases and J by 5 bases, with 16 bases left in between. The V gene's germline CDR1 is SGHNT and CDR2 YYREEE (reference sequence). CDR3 bases: TGTGCCAGCAGCTTAACGGGACGGAGGGAGGAGACCCAGTACTTC. Protein: CASSLTGRREETQYF. Full variable domain (rest looked up from reference TRBV5-4 and TRBJ2-5): ETGVTQSPTHLIKTRGQQVTLRCSSQSGHNTVSWYQQALGQGPQFIFQYYREEENGRGNFPPRFSGLQFPNYSSELNVNALELDDSALYLCASSLTGRREETQYFGPGTRLLVL.

The rearrangement links TRBV5-1 to TRBJ2-5, with D perhaps matching TRBD1 or TRBD2 (5 bases each). Germline V gives CDR1 SGHRS, CDR2 YFSETQ. The CDR3 runs 13 residues. Trimming took off 5 bases at V and 2 bases at J, with 10 bases between the two ends. Here the CDR3 reads CASSTGRQETQYF. The CDR3 nucleotides are TGCGCCAGCAGTACGGGACGGCAAGAGACCCAGTACTTC.

This chain joins TRBV11-2 and TRBJ2-1, with 7 bases matching TRBD1. Germline V gives CDR1 SGHAT, CDR2 FQNNGV. After removal of 5 bases from V and 15 bases from J, the junction contained 10 bases not matched to a gene. This CDR3 has 12 residues. In nucleotides, the CDR3 is TGTGCCAGCAGCCACGGACAGGTCGGGATGTTCTTC. Translated: CASSHGQVGMFF.

The chain links TRBV5-4 to TRBJ2-5; TRBD2 matches 10 bases. With V trimmed by 4 bases and J by 4 bases, 1 base remained unmatched. The CDR3 sequence is 13 residues long. The germline V gene encodes CDR1 SGHNT and CDR2 YYREEE (reference sequence). CDR3 nucleotide sequence: TGTGCCAGCAGCAGGACTAGCGGAGAGACCCAGTACTTC. Encoded protein: CASSRTSGETQYF.

This rearrangement joins TRBV11-2 to TRBJ1-1, with D unresolved. Trimming took off 3 bases at V and 2 bases at J, with 10 bases between the two ends. Looked up from germline, CDR1 is SGHAT and CDR2 is FQNNGV. This CDR3 comprises 14 residues. The DNA for the CDR3 is TGTGCCAGCAGCTTCAGCGGTACCAACACTGAAGCTTTCTTT. This translates into CASSFSGTNTEAFF.